This TCR beta chain was captured in a study of control samples from healthy donors and cancer patients. From germline, CDR1 is SQVTM and CDR2 ANQGSEA. V was shortened by 6 bases and J by 3 bases, with 17 bases between the two germline ends. The CDR3 totals 14 residues. Assay used: immunoSEQ multiplex PCR; TCRdb lists only in-frame clones, some missing. The data show around 41,000 clones, with around 94% seen just once and roughly a quarter held by the top ten. The receptor's source is a man in his fifties or sixties in good health. The V call is TRBV29-1, the J call TRBJ1-2, with a possible D match to TRBD1 (6 bases). Specimen: blood. Written as DNA, the CDR3 is TGCAGCGTGGCCCGGGACACAACGGACTATGGCTACACCTTC. Translating gives CSVARDTTDYGYTF.